Described below is a single T cell receptor (beta chain) sequence and its context. The antigen it binds to is not known. No base qualities exist here, and no much larger clone lies one base off it. Ficoll-Paque density gradient centrifugation was the method used to isolate PBMCs. The source of the sample is a study of T-cell memory formation after mild COVID-19 (dated by TCRdb to the early 2020s). Looking at the study overall: TCR sequence clusters from the two donors were found to be largely donor specific. T-cell clones expanding and contracting after mild COVID-19 in a couple of donors were tracked by longitudinal TCRalpha and TCRbeta repertoire sequencing. Two young, previously healthy adult volunteers made up the cohort, one male and one female. On the study overall, not on this receptor specifically: Contracting CD4+ clones appeared mostly in the CM and EM memory subsets, whereas CD8+ clones were enriched in EMRA. Some responding clones were detected in pre-infection memory, suggesting pre-existing cross-reactive memory T cells joined the SARS-CoV-2 response. Clones that contracted from day 15 to 85 showed balanced CD4/CD8 phenotypes, whereas a second wave of clones that expanded from day 15 to 37 leaned towards CD4+. The study included only a couple of mild cases, and larger cohorts that include severe cases with pre-infection samples were judged to be necessary. The second-wave clones that peaked on day 37 were not confirmed to be SARS-CoV-2 specific.

The germline V gene supplies CDR1 SQVTM and CDR2 ANQGSEA. V is pared back by 6 bases and J by 4 bases, with 16 bases lying between the germline termini. Counted from cysteine to phenylalanine, this CDR3 has 14 amino acids. Of all the DNA, just the CDR3 is kept, 42 bases in frame from base 1. Sequenced on an Illumina NovaSeq 6000. cDNA libraries for TCRalpha and TCRbeta were prepared by 5'RACE using constant-segment primers, with sample barcodes and unique molecular identifiers added. Trizol reagent was used to extract RNA from every sample. The libraries were amplified in two PCR steps, and the second step added a second sample barcode and Illumina TruSeq adapters. Sequencing of libraries was performed on an Illumina NovaSeq with 2 x 150 bp paired-end reads. The published analysis was carried out like this. The reads were demultiplexed and collapsed into UMI-guided consensus sequences using migec v1.2.7. With mixcr v2.1.11, UMI consensuses were aligned to TRA and TRB V and J templates and assembled into clonotypes. Clonotypes were classified as expanded or contracted when called significant by both edgeR and NoisET, with noise models trained on biological replicates. edgeR calls used a false discovery rate-adjusted p below 0.01 and a log2 fold-change threshold of 1. As an exploratory analysis of dynamics, PCA with hierarchical clustering was applied to max-normalized trajectories of the 1000 most abundant clonotypes. Separately sequenced CD4+ and CD8+ repertoires were used to assign the CD4 or CD8 phenotype of responding clones. TCRdb passed the public sequencing reads through fastp at Q25 and MiXCR, retaining productive beta sequences. When rows share a CDR3 protein, they turn into one entry using the most common DNA and genes. TCRdb's processing, not the authors' own work, is the source of the V and J calls. A total of about 400,000 distinct CDR3 sequences appear in this sample, 23% of them only once. The ten most abundant clones make up less than 15% of the sample.

Sequencing was performed on PBMCs or a T cell subset sorted from them (not recorded which). This chain is built from TRBV29-1 and TRBJ2-1, and the D gene may be TRBD2, 5 bases matching. The source is an adult woman who had mild COVID-19 (a few samples of this study predate the infection). The sample titles of this study are shuffled in the database, so cell type and time point are left out; the donor was told from shared clones. The sequence in DNA is TGCAGCGTACCCCGCGGGTCTCTATACAATGAGCAGTTCTTC. It translates as CSVPRGSLYNEQFF.